This T cell receptor (beta chain) was captured in a study of long-term antiretroviral therapy in people with HIV. An immunoSEQ assay, version v3.0, was performed at survey level. Data came from immunoSEQ multiplex PCR; TCRdb stores just in-frame clones and leaves some out. The data contain roughly 33,000 clones, about three quarters of them singletons. Germline V gene lookup returns CDR1 SEHNR and CDR2 FQNEAQ (reference sequence). The CDR3 consists of 14 residues. The germline V and J ends were trimmed by 1 base and 4 bases, with 7 bases remaining between them. This receptor was identified in a woman in her forties or fifties with HIV. J is TRBJ2-2 and V is TRBV7-9, with D maybe TRBD1 (5 bases). The specimen comprised unsorted PBMCs, sampled 3.1 years after starting antiretroviral therapy. The CDR3 is CASSLVRGTGELFF. DNA for the CDR3: TGTGCCAGCAGCTTAGTAAGGGGCACCGGGGAGCTGTTTTTT.